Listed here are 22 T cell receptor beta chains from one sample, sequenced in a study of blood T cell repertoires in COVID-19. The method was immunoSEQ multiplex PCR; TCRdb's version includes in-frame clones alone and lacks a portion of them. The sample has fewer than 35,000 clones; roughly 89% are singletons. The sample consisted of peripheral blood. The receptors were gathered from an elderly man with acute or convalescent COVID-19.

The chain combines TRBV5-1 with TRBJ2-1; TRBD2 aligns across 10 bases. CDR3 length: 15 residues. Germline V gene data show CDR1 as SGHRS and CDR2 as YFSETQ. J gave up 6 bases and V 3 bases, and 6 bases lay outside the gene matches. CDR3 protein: CASSSLAGVSNEQFF. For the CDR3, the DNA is TGCGCCAGCAGCTCCCTAGCGGGAGTAAGCAATGAGCAGTTCTTC.

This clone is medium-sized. CDR3 residues: CASSYSYSQGSDTQYF. In DNA form, the CDR3 reads TGTGCCAGCAGTTACTCGTACTCCCAGGGGTCAGATACGCAGTATTTT. V and J are TRBV6-5 and TRBJ2-3; perhaps TRBD1 as D (6 bases). This CDR3 comprises 16 residues. The V gene's germline CDR1 is MNHEY and CDR2 SVGAGI. The V end lost 0 bases, the J end lost 4 bases, and 14 bases lay between the germline ends.

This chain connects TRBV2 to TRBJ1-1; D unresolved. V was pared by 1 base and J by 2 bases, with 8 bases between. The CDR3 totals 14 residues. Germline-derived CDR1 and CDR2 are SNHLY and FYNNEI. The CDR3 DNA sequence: TGTGCCAGCAGTGAAGAACAGATAAACACTGAAGCTTTCTTT. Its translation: CASSEEQINTEAFF. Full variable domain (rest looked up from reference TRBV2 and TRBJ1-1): EPEVTQTPSHQVTQMGQEVILRCVPISNHLYFYWYRQILGQKVEFLVSFYNNEISEKSEIFDDQFSVERPDGSNFTLKIRSTKLEDSAMYFCASSEEQINTEAFFGQGTRLTVV.

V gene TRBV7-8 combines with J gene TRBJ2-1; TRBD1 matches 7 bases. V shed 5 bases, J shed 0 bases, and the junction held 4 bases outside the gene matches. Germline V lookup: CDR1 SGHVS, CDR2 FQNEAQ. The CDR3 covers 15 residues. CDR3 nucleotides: TGTGCCAGCAGCCTATGGGACAGCTCCTACAATGAGCAGTTCTTC. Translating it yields CASSLWDSSYNEQFF.

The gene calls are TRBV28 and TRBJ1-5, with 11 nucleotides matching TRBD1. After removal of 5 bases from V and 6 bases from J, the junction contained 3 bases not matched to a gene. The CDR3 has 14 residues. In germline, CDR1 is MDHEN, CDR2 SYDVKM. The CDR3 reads CASSGGQGGQPQHF. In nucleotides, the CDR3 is TGTGCCAGCAGTGGGGGACAGGGGGGTCAGCCCCAGCATTTT.

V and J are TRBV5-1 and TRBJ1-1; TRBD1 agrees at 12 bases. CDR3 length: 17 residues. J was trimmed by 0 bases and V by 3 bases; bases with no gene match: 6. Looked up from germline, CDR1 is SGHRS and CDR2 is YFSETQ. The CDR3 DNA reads TGCGCCAGCAGCTATACCGGGACAGGGGGCTTGAACACTGAAGCTTTCTTT. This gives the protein CASSYTGTGGLNTEAFF.

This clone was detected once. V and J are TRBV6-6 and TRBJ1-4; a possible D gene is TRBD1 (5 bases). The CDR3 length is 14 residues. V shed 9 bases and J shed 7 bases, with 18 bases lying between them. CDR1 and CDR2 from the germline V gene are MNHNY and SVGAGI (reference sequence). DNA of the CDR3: TGTGCCAGTTGGACGGGGGGGTGGAGTGAAAAACTGTTTTTT. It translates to CASWTGGWSEKLFF.

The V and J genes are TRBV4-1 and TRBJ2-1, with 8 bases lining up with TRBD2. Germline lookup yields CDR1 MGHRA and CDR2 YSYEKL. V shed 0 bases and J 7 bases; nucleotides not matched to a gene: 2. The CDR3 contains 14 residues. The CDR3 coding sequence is TGCGCCAGCAGCCAAGATCGGGGGGGAAATGAGCAGTTCTTC. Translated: CASSQDRGGNEQFF.

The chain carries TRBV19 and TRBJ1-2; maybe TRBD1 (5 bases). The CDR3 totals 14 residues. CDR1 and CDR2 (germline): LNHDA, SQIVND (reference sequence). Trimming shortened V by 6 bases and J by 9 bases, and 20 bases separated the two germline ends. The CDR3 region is CASSESGGSSSYTF. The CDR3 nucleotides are TGTGCCAGTAGCGAATCCGGGGGATCGTCCAGCTACACCTTC. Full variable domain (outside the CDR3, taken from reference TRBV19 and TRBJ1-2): DGGITQSPKYLFRKEGQNVTLSCEQNLNHDAMYWYRQDPGQGLRLIYYSQIVNDFQKGDIAEGYSVSREKKESFPLTVTSAQKNPTAFYLCASSESGGSSSYTFGSGTRLTVV.

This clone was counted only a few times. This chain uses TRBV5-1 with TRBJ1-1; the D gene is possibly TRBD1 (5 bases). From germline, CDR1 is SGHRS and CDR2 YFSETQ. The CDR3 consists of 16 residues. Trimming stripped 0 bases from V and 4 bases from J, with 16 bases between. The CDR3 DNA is TGCGCCAGCAGCTTGGGGGGGACTTATATCGGCACTGAAGCTTTCTTT. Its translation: CASSLGGTYIGTEAFF.

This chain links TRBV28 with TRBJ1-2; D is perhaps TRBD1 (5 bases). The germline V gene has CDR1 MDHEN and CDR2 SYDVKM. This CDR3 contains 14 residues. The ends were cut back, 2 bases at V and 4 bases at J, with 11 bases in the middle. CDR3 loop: CASSLGRGGYGYTF. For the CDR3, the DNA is TGTGCCAGCAGTTTAGGGAGGGGCGGCTATGGCTACACCTTC.

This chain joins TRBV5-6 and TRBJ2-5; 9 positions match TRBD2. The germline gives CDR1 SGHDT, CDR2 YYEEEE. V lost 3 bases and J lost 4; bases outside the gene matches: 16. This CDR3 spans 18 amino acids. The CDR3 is CASSSKWASGVGGETQYF. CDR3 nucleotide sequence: TGTGCCAGCAGCTCCAAGTGGGCTAGCGGGGTAGGAGGAGAGACCCAGTACTTC.

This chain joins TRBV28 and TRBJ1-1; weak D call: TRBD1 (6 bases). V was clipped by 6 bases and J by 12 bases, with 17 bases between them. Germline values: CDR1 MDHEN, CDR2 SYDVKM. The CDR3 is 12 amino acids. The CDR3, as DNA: TGTGCCAGCAGCCCACAGGGAACTAGAACTTTCTTT. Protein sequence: CASSPQGTRTFF.

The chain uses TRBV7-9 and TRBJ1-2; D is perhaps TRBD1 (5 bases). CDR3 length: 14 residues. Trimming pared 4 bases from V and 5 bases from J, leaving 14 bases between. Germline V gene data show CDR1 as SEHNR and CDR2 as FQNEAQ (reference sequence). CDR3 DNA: TGTGCCAGCAGCTCCCTCACGAAGGGGTATGGCTACACCTTC. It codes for CASSSLTKGYGYTF. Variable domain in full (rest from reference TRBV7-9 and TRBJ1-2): DTGVSQNPRHKITKRGQNVTFRCDPISEHNRLYWYRQTLGQGPEFLTYFQNEAQLEKSRLLSDRFSAERPKGSFSTLEIQRTEQGDSAMYLCASSSLTKGYGYTFGSGTRLTVV.

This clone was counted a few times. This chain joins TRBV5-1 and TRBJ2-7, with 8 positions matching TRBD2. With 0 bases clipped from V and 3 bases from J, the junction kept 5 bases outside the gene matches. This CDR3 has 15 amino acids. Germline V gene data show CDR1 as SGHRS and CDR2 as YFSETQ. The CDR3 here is CASSLVAGQYYEQYF. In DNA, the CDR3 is TGCGCCAGCAGCTTGGTAGCGGGACAATACTACGAGCAGTACTTC.

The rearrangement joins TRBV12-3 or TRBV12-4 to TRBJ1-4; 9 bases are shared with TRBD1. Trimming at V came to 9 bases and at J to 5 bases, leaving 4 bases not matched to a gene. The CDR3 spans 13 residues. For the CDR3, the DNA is TGTGCCAGACAGGGGGCGTCGAATGAAAAACTGTTTTTT. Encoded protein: CARQGASNEKLFF.

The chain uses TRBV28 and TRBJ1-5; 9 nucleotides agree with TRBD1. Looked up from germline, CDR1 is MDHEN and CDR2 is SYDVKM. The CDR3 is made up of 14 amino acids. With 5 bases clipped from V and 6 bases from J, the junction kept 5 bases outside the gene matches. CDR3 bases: TGTGCCAGCAGTCTTACAGGGGGCGGTCAGCCCCAGCATTTT. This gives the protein CASSLTGGGQPQHF.

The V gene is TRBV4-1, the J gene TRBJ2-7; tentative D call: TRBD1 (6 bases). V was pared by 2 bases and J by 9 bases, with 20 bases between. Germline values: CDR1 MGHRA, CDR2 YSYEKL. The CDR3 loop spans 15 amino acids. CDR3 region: CASSQSPDSPIMQYF. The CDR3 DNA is TGCGCCAGCAGCCAAAGCCCGGACAGCCCGATCATGCAGTACTTC.

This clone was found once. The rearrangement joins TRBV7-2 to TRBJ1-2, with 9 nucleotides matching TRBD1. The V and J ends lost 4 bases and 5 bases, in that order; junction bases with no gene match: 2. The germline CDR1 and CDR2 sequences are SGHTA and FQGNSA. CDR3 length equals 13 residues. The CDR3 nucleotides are TGTGCCAGCAGCTATGGACAGGGGTATGGCTACACCTTC. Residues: CASSYGQGYGYTF.

The CDR3 DNA is TGTGCCAGCACCCTCGGGAGCGGTAGCACAGATACGCAGTATTTT. Amino acids: CASTLGSGSTDTQYF. This sequence joins TRBV11-3 and TRBJ2-3; a weak D match, TRBD2 (6 bases). Trimming took 7 bases from V and 0 from J, leaving 14 bases between them. Germline CDR1 is SGHNT and CDR2 is YENEEA. This CDR3 region has 15 residues.

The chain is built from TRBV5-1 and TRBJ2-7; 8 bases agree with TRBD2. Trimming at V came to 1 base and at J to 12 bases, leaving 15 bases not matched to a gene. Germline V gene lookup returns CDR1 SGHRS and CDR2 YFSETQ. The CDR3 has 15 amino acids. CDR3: CASSLNAGGTWEWYF. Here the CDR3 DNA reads TGCGCCAGCAGCTTGAATGCGGGGGGAACTTGGGAGTGGTACTTC.

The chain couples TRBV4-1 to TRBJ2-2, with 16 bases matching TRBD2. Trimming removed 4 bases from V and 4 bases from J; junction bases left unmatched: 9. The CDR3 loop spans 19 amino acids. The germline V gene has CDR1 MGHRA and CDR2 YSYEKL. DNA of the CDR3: TGCGCCAGCAGCCTGCCGGGACTAGCGGGAGGGCCGAGCACCGGGGAGCTGTTTTTT. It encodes CASSLPGLAGGPSTGELFF.